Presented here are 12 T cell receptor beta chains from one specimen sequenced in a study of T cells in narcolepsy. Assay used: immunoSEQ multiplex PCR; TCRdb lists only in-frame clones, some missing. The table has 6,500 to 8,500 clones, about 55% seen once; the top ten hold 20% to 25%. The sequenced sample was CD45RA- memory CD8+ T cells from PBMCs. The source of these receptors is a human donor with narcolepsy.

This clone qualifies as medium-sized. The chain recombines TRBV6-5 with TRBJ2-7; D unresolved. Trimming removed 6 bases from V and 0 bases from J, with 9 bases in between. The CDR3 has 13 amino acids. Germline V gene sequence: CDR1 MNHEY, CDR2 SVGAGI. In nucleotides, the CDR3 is TGTGCCAGCAGGACTTCAAGCTCCTACGAGCAGTACTTC. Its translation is CASRTSSSYEQYF.

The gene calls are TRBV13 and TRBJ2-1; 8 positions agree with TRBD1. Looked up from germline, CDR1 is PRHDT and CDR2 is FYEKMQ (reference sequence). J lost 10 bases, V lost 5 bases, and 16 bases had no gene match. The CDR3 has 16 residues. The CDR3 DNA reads TGTGCCAGCAGCCCCCCCGGGACAGGTAGACTTGGGGAGCAGTTCTTC. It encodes CASSPPGTGRLGEQFF.

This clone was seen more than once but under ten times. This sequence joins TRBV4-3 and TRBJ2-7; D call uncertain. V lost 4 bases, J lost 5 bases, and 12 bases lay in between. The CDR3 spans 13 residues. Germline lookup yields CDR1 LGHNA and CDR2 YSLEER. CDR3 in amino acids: CASSLLPVDEQYF. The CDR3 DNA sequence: TGCGCCAGCAGCCTTCTCCCCGTGGACGAGCAGTACTTC.

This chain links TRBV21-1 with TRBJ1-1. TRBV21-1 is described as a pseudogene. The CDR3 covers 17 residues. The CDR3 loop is CASRDYLAYTIRTEAFF. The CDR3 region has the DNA TGTGCCAGCAGAGATTATCTAGCCTACACAATTCGCACTGAAGCTTTCTTT.

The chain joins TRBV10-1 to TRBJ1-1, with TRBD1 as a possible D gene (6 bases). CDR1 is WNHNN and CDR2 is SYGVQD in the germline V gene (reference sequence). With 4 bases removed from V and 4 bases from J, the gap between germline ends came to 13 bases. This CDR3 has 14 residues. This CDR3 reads CASSALSRGTEAFF. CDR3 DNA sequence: TGCGCCAGCAGTGCCCTCTCCAGGGGCACTGAAGCTTTCTTT.

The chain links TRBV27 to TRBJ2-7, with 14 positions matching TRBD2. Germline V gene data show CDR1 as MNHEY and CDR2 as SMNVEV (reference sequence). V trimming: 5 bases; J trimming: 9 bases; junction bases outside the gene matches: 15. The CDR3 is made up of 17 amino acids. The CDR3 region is CASSPSGTSGGLSVQYF. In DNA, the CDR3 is TGTGCCAGCAGTCCCTCCGGGACTAGCGGGGGACTCAGCGTGCAGTACTTC.

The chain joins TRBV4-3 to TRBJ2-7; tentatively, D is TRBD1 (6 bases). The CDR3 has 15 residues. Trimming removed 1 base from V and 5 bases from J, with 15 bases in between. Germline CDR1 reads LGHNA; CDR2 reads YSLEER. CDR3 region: CASSQALGATDEQYF. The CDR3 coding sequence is TGCGCCAGCAGCCAAGCTCTGGGGGCTACAGACGAGCAGTACTTC.

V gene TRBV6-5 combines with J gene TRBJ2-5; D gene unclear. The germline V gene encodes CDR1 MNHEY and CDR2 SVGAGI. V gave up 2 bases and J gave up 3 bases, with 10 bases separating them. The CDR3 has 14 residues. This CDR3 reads CASSYIEAEETQYF. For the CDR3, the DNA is TGTGCCAGCAGTTACATCGAGGCGGAAGAGACCCAGTACTTC.

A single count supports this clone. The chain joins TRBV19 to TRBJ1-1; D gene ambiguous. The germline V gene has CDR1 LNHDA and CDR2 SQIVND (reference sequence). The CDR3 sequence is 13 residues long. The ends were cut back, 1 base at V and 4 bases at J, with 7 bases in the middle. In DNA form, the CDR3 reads TGTGCCAGTAGTATAGGGTTACCCACTGAAGCTTTCTTT. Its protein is CASSIGLPTEAFF.

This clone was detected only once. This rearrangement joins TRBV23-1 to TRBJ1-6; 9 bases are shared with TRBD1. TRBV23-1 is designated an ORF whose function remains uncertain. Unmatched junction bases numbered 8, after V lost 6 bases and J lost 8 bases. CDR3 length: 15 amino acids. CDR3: CASSQGRTGDSPLHF. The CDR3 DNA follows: TGCGCCAGCAGCCAAGGCAGGACAGGGGATTCACCCCTCCACTTT.

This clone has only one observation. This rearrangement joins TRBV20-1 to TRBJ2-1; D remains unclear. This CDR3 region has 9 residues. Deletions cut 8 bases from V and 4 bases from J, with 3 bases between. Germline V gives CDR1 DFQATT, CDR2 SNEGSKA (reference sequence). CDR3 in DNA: TGCAGTCTATACAATGAGCAGTTCTTC. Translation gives CSLYNEQFF.

In nucleotides, the CDR3 is TGTGCCTGGAGTCCTGCGGTACGCTACGAGCAGTACTTC. Its protein product is CAWSPAVRYEQYF. The chain recombines TRBV30 with TRBJ2-7; no clear D gene. Deletions cut 2 bases from V and 3 bases from J, with 11 bases between. This CDR3 comprises 13 residues. Germline lookup yields CDR1 GTSNPN and CDR2 SVGIG (reference sequence). The complete variable domain, with remaining parts taken from reference TRBV30 and TRBJ2-7, reads SQTIHQWPATLVQPVGSPLSLECTVEGTSNPNLYWYRQAAGRGLQLLFYSVGIGQISSEVPQNLSASRPQDRQFILSSKKLLLSDSGFYLCAWSPAVRYEQYFGPGTRLTVT.